The source of this T cell receptor beta chain is a study of long-term antiretroviral therapy in people with HIV. Study-level findings and limits: The study found narrower CDR3 length ranges in HIV repertoires than in controls.

This clone was seen a single time. The antigen is not known. At survey level, the immunoSEQ assay was run in its v3.0 version. Sequencing set out to capture about 40,000-50,000 T-cell genomes per sample. The data were produced by immunoSEQ multiplex PCR, yet TCRdb's version contains in-frame clones alone and is incomplete. The sample records under 40,000 clones, about 85% being singletons. One or more pre-ART and two or more post-ART PBMC samples were available from each donor. V was cut by 4 bases and J by 5 bases, with 21 bases left in between. CDR3 length: 17 residues. CDR1 and CDR2 (germline): SGHVS, FQNEAQ.

The clonotype comes from a woman between 25 and 40 years old with HIV. The material was unsorted PBMCs, obtained just over 2.7 years before starting antiretroviral therapy. The chain has TRBV7-8 and TRBJ2-1, with D possibly being TRBD1 or TRBD2 (5 bases each). CDR3 coding DNA: TGTGCCAGCAGCTCCCAAAACAGGTTAGGGACCAACAATGAGCAGTTCTTC. Protein: CASSSQNRLGTNNEQFF.